Listed below are T cell receptor beta chains from one sample, sequenced in a study of cytomegalovirus exposure and HLA in healthy donors. Assay used: immunoSEQ multiplex PCR; TCRdb lists only in-frame clones, some missing. The sample shows roughly 79,000 clones, about 92% of them seen only once. Sequenced material: PBMCs. The receptors originated from a man aged 18 to 29 in good health and CMV-seronegative. The conserved cysteine and the conserved F or W are not part of the CDR3 here. The D gene is left open where the match is weak. Clone size appears in some rows only: once, few, many, or a class for an expanded clone.

>NA|TRBV5-6|NA|TRBJ1-2
ASSRKTVPNYGYT
>NA|TRBV18|NA|TRBJ2-4
ASSPDEGIRGIKNIQY
>NA|TRBV7-9|TRBD1|TRBJ2-7
ASSLAGQANEQY
>once|TRBV4-2|TRBD2|TRBJ2-7
ASRAAGGPYEQY
>NA|TRBV6-5|TRBD1|TRBJ1-4
ASSWGQGAGEKLF
>NA|TRBV30|NA|TRBJ2-7
AWTDSYEQY
>NA|TRBV5-4|TRBD1|TRBJ2-2
ASSVGTGAQNTGELF
>NA|TRBV2|TRBD2|TRBJ2-3
ASSELGTSSPDTQY
>NA|TRBV27|NA|TRBJ2-7
ASSITGIEQY
>NA|TRBV7-7|NA|TRBJ2-2
ASSRGTGELF
>NA|TRBV5-1|TRBD2|TRBJ2-1
ASSLRLAGGPGNEQF
>NA|TRBV15|NA|TRBJ1-2
ATSRTGTATIWDGYT
>NA|TRBV7-6|NA|TRBJ1-5
ASSLGEQEYQPQH
>NA|TRBV6-5|TRBD1|TRBJ1-2
AARLTNQGAHT
>NA|TRBV6-5|NA|TRBJ1-1
ASSYSALRDTEAF
>NA|TRBV30|TRBD2|TRBJ2-5
AWSTSGQETQY
>NA|TRBV5-1|NA|TRBJ1-1
ASSGDRDTEAF
>NA|TRBV7-2|TRBD1|TRBJ1-6
ASTPDRVFNSPLH
>NA|TRBV7-5|NA|TRBJ1-2
ARTLTPQSNYGYT
>NA|TRBV9|NA|TRBJ1-2
ASSGIDRNYGYT
>NA|TRBV30|NA|TRBJ2-1
AWWSQRASYNEQF
>once|TRBV4-1|TRBD1|TRBJ1-6
ASSQGPDSGGVHSPLH
>NA|TRBV11-2|NA|TRBJ2-1
ASSWETRANEQF
>NA|TRBV6-5|NA|TRBJ2-3
ASSLQGQSTDTQY
>NA|TRBV11-3|NA|TRBJ2-1
ASSEDGSSYNEQF
>NA|TRBV5-4|NA|TRBJ1-1
ASSLLGRGEAF
>NA|TRBV30|TRBD1|TRBJ2-5
AWSVVSGQGTQY
>NA|TRBV4-1|NA|TRBJ2-3
ASSFPRGGRGRNRGGTDTQY
>NA|TRBV7-8|TRBD1|TRBJ2-6
ASRDRVSSGANVLT
>once|TRBV10-3|TRBD2|TRBJ2-1
AIRATSGSEVNEQF
>NA|TRBV30|NA|TRBJ1-6
AWAGTLSSYNSPLH
>NA|TRBV19|TRBD1|TRBJ1-5
ASSVDRVDQPQH
>NA|TRBV5-8|NA|TRBJ1-2
ASSPRPGQLPANYGYT
>NA|TRBV6-4|NA|TRBJ1-2
ASSDSQGLYGYT
>NA|TRBV7-3|TRBD1|TRBJ2-5
ASSLGGQWQETQY
>NA|TRBV2|TRBD2|TRBJ2-5
ASSRQTSWGETQY
>NA|TRBV7-6|TRBD2|TRBJ2-1
ASSLVSGTGYEQF
>NA|TRBV7-8|NA|TRBJ2-1
ASSFWRALYNEQF
>NA|TRBV4-1|NA|TRBJ2-7
ASSQGGLAGYYEQY
>few|TRBV6-4|TRBD2|TRBJ2-1
ASSGLAESNEQF
>NA|TRBV29-1|NA|TRBJ1-1
SLTEGTEAF
>once|TRBV5-1|TRBD1|TRBJ2-2
ASSLRGQGTGELF